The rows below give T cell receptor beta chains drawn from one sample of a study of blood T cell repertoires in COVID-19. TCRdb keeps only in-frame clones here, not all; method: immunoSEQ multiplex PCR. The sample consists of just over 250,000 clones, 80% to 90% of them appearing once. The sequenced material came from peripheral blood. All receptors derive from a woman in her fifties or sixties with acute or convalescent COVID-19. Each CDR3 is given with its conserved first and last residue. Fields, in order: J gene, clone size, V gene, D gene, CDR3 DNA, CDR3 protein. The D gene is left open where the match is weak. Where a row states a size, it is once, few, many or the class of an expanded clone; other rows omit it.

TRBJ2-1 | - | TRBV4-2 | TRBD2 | TGTGCCAGCAGCCACTTACTAGCGGGAGGAGACAATGAGCAGTTCTTC | CASSHLLAGGDNEQFF
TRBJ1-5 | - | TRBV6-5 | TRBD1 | TGTGCCAGCAGTACCGGGACAGGAGGGACACATTTT | CASSTGTGGTHF
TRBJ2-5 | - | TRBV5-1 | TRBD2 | TGCGCCAGCGGGGGGGGTTCCGGGACTACTTCTCGGGAGACCCAGTACTTC | CASGGGSGTTSRETQYF
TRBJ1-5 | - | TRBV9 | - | TGTGCCAGCAGCGTAGACAGCTTCCAGCCCCAGCATTTT | CASSVDSFQPQHF
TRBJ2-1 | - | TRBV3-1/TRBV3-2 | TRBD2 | TGTGCCAGCAGCCAAGAGGGGCTAGCGGGAGGTATGAATGAGCAGTTCTTC | CASSQEGLAGGMNEQFF
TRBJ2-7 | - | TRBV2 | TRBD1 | TGTGCCAGCAGTGAATACAGGGGACCGGTCGAGCAGTACTTC | CASSEYRGPVEQYF
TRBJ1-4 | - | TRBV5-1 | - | TGCGCCAGCAGCTCGGACAGTACAACTAATGAAAAACTGTTTTTT | CASSSDSTTNEKLFF
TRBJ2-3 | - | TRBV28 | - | TGTGCCAGCAGTCCAAGAAACCTAGCGTTCGGAGCAGATACGCAGTATTTT | CASSPRNLAFGADTQYF
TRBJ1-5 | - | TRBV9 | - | TGTGCCAGCAGCGTGGAGGGTCTCAATCAGCCCCAGCATTTT | CASSVEGLNQPQHF
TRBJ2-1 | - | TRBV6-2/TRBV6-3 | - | TGTGCCAGCAGTTACCCCGACAGCTGGAATGAGCAGTTCTTC | CASSYPDSWNEQFF
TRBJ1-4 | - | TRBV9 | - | TGTGCCAGCAGCGTAGGTCCGTTTGCTAATGAAAAACTGTTTTTT | CASSVGPFANEKLFF
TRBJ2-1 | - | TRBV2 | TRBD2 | TGTGCCAGTGGGGGGGACTACCCCAATGAGCAGTTCTTC | CASGGDYPNEQFF
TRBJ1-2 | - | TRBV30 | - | TGTGCCTGGAGTGGGCAGGGGTTGAACTATGGCTACACCTTC | CAWSGQGLNYGYTF
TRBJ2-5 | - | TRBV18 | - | TGTGCCAGCTCACCCCGGGTCTCCCAAGAGACCCAGTACTTC | CASSPRVSQETQYF
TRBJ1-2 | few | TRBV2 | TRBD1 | TGTGCCAGCCGCCGGGACAGGAGCGACTATGGCTACACCTTC | CASRRDRSDYGYTF
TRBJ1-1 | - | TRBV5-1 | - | TGCGCCAGCAGCTTGGGACAGACGGCCTATATCAACACTGAAGCTTTCTTT | CASSLGQTAYINTEAFF
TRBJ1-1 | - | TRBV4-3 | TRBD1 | TGCGCCAGCAGCCAAGGCACAGGGGTAGGCACTGAAGCTTTCTTT | CASSQGTGVGTEAFF
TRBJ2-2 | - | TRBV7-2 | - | TGTGCCAGCAGCTTACTCTCGGGGGCGAACACCGGGGAGCTGTTTTTT | CASSLLSGANTGELFF
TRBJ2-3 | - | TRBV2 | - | TGTGCCAGCATTCAAGGGAGTGGTACAGATACGCAGTATTTT | CASIQGSGTDTQYF
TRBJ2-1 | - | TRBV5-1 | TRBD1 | TGCGCCAGCAGCTTCGGGACAGGGGGTCTGAATGAGCAGTTCTTC | CASSFGTGGLNEQFF
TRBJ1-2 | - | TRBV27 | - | TGTGCCAGCAGTTCCAGGGCGAGGTATGGCTACACCTTC | CASSSRARYGYTF
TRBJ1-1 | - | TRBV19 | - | TGTGCCAGTAGTATCTACGGAGGGGTCACTGAAGCTTTCTTT | CASSIYGGVTEAFF
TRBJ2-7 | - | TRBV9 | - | TGTGCCAGCAGCGGACTATTCTACGAGCAGTACTTC | CASSGLFYEQYF
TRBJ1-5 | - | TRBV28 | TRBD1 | TGTGCCAGCAGCGGGGGACAGAGTAGCAATCAGCCCCAGCATTTT | CASSGGQSSNQPQHF
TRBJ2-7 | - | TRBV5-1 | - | TGCGCCAGCAGCTTGAGCACCAACGAGCAGTACTTC | CASSLSTNEQYF
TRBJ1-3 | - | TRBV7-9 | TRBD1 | TGTGCCAGCAGCCCCGGGACAGTACACGGAAACACCATATATTTT | CASSPGTVHGNTIYF
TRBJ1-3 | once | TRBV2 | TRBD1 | TGTGCCAGCAGTGGACAGGGGGGAAACACCATATATTTT | CASSGQGGNTIYF
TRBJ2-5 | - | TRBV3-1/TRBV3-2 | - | TGTGCCAGCAGCCAGACAGCCCAAGAGACCCAGTACTTC | CASSQTAQETQYF
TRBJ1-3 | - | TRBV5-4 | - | TGTGCCAGCAGCTCGGGAGGGGTAAACTCTGGAAACACCATATATTTT | CASSSGGVNSGNTIYF
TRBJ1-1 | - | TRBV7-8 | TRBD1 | TGTGCCAGCAGCCCGTCTAGGACAGGAGGCACTGAAGCTTTCTTT | CASSPSRTGGTEAFF
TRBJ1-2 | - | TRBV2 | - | TGTGCCAGCAGTGAAGGGAGGGGACTCTATGGCTACACCTTC | CASSEGRGLYGYTF
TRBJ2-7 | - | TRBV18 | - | TGTGCCAGCTCGCGACAGCCCCAAGACTTATCCTACGAGCAGTACTTC | CASSRQPQDLSYEQYF
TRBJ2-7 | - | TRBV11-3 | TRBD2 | TGTGCCAGCAGCCGTCGGGGAGGGAGCTCCTACGAGCAGTACTTC | CASSRRGGSSYEQYF
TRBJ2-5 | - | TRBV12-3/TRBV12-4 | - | TGTGCCAGCAGTTTGCGGCAGGGGGAGACCCAGTACTTC | CASSLRQGETQYF
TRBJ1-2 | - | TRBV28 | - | TGTGCCAGCAGTTTAGCAGGGGTCTATGGCTACACCTTC | CASSLAGVYGYTF
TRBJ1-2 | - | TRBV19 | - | TGTGCCAGCACCCTCAAAGCATATCGCTATGGCTACACCTTC | CASTLKAYRYGYTF
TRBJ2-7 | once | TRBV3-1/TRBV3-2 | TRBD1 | TGTGCCAGCAGCCAAGCCGAGACAGGGATCTACGAGCAGTACTTC | CASSQAETGIYEQYF
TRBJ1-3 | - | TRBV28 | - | TGTGCCAGCAGGGACAGCTCTGGAAACACCATATATTTT | CASRDSSGNTIYF
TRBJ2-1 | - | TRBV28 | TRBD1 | TGTGCCAGCCGGGGAAGTCACAGGGGGCGCGGAAGTGAGCAGTTCTTC | CASRGSHRGRGSEQFF
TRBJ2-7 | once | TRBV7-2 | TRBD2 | TGTGCCAGCAGCTTAGATGGCGGGAGCTCCTACGAGCAGTACTTC | CASSLDGGSSYEQYF
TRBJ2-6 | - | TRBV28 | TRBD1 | TGTGCCAGCAGCCGACAGGGTTTTAGCTCTGGGGCCAACGTCCTGACTTTC | CASSRQGFSSGANVLTF
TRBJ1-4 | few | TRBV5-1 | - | TGCGCCAGCAGCTTGGCGCTCCGGAGGACGACTAATGAAAAACTGTTTTTT | CASSLALRRTTNEKLFF
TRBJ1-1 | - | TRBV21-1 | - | TGTGCCAGCAGCAAAAATAGAGTCAGGGGGGAGAACACTGAAGCTTTCTTT | CASSKNRVRGENTEAFF
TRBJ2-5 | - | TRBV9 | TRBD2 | TGTGCCAGCAGCGCGCTAGCGGGGGGGGGAGAGACCCAGTACTTC | CASSALAGGGETQYF
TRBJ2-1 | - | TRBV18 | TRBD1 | TGTGCCAGCTCACCAATGGGACAGCTATACAATGAGCAGTTCTTC | CASSPMGQLYNEQFF
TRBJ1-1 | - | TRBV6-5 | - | TGTGCCAGCAGTTACTTCGATTTGCGGACTGAAGCTTTCTTT | CASSYFDLRTEAFF
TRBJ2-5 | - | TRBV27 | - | TGTGCCAGCAGCGACCTCAGGCGTGAGACCCAGTACTTC | CASSDLRRETQYF
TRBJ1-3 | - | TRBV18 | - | TGTGCCAGCTCACTGGCGGGGGGACATATCCCTGGAAACACCATATATTTT | CASSLAGGHIPGNTIYF
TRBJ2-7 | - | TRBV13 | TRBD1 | TGTGCCAGCAGCCCTAGGGACAGGGCCTACGAGCAGTACTTC | CASSPRDRAYEQYF
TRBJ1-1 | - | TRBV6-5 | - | TGTGCCAGCAGTTACTCTGGCAGTGAGAACACTGAAGCTTTCTTT | CASSYSGSENTEAFF
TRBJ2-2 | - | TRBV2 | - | TGTGCCAGCAGTGGATGGCCGGAGCCCGACGGGGAGCTGTTTTTT | CASSGWPEPDGELFF
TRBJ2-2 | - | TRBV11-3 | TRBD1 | TGTGCCAGCAGCCGGGACAGGGCTAACACCGGGGAGCTGTTTTTT | CASSRDRANTGELFF